This T cell receptor (beta chain) originates from a study of cytomegalovirus exposure and HLA in healthy donors. Study at large: A prior study identified 90 million to 120 million unique TCR beta sequences from about 179 million T cells. Whole-study findings and limits: Later on, a genetic analysis was performed. It linked a missense variant in DCLRE1C with V- and J-gene trimming of TCR beta. Later, an analysis found that common viral pathogens appeared to be linked with several of the most significant clusters.

The PCR made use of 60 Vbeta and 13 Jbeta primers. Original processing notes: It was a later analysis that counted roughly 79 million unique TCR beta chains, of which 9.5 million to 14 million were shared. Method: immunoSEQ multiplex PCR; TCRdb's copy keeps in-frame clones and lacks some. The DNA gave D and trimming, while V, J and clone size come from that table. The sample includes approximately 170,000 clones, 80% of them seen just once. A note on this clone: Its antigen is not identified.

Sequenced: PBMCs. The source of this sequence is a man in his late teens or twenties in good health and CMV-seropositive.

In DNA form, the CDR3 reads TGTGCCAGCCAACGCAGGGTAAACACCGGGGAGCTGTTTTTT. As protein: CASQRRVNTGELFF. The gene calls are TRBV7-9 and TRBJ2-2, with D tentatively TRBD1 (5 bases). V was shortened by 8 bases and J by 2 bases, with 12 bases between the two germline ends. The germline V gene has CDR1 SEHNR and CDR2 FQNEAQ (reference sequence). The CDR3 is made up of 14 amino acids.